This T cell receptor (beta chain) was sequenced for a study of cytomegalovirus exposure and HLA in healthy donors. Germline CDR1 and CDR2: SGDLS and YYNGEE. Germline trimming cut 4 bases from V and 6 bases from J; bases unmatched to any gene: 10. CDR3 size: 16 residues. Data came from immunoSEQ multiplex PCR; TCRdb stores just in-frame clones and leaves some out. This table holds about 150,000 clones, 94% found once. Material for sequencing was PBMCs. The gene calls are TRBV9 and TRBJ1-4; 9 nucleotides agree with TRBD1. The source of this sequence is a man between 18 and 29 years old in good health and CMV-seropositive. Here the CDR3 DNA reads TGTGCCAGCAGCTTGACAGGGGGATTGGACCATGAAAAACTGTTTTTT. Its translation is CASSLTGGLDHEKLFF.